The present TCR beta chain was sequenced within a study of blood T cell repertoires in COVID-19. In the study overall: Nucleic acid was either cDNA or gDNA, and it came from T cells, B-cell-depleted T cells, or PBMCs.

As originally analysed: Reference gene primer amplification gave estimated nucleated cell counts. Repertoires were generated with immunoSEQ multiplex PCR, while TCRdb's copy carries only in-frame clones and drops some. That table gives V, J and clone size, and the DNA gave D and trimming. The top ten clones hold 15% of a sample with under 300,000 clones, around four fifths of them seen once. Participants were aged 18 to 89 years from approximately 23 US areas. The ends lost 4 bases at V and 0 bases at J; junction bases unmatched: 7. Germline loops: CDR1 SGHTS, CDR2 YDEGEE. The CDR3 is 16 residues long.

The origin of this receptor is a man aged 35 to 55 who had recovered from COVID-19. The chain combines TRBV5-8 with TRBJ2-5; 9 bases agree with TRBD2. Material: PBMCs or T cells enriched from blood (not recorded which). This CDR3 reads CASSRRLAANQETQYF. CDR3 coding DNA: TGTGCCAGCAGCCGTAGACTAGCGGCAAACCAAGAGACCCAGTACTTC.